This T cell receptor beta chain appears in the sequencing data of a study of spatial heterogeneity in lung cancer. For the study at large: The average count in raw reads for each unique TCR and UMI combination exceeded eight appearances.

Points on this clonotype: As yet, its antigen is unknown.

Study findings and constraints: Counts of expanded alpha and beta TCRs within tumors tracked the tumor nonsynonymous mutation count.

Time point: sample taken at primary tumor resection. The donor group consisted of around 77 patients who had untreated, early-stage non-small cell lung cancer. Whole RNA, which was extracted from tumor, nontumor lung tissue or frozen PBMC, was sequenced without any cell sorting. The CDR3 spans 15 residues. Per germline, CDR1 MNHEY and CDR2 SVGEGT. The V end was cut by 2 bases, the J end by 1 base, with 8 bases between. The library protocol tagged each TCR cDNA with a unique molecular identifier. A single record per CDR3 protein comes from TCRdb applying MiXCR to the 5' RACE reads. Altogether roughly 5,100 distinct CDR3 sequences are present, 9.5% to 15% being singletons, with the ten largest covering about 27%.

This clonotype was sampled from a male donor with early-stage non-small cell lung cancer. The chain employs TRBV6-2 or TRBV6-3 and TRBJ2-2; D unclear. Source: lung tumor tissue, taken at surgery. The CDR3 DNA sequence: TGTGCCAGCAGTTACATAGGGCAGAACACCGGGGAGCTGTTTTTT. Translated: CASSYIGQNTGELFF.